This T cell receptor beta chain was identified in a study of immune heterogeneity within non-small cell lung tumors. With 600 ng used per sample, the template was genomic DNA from bulk tumor. Biopsies, several per primary tumor and spaced far apart, were collected during surgery. Curative operations were performed on patients who had untreated, newly diagnosed non-small cell lung cancer. Germline V CDR1 and CDR2: MNHEY, SMNVEV (reference sequence). V was clipped by 6 bases and J by 7 bases; unmatched bases: 5. The CDR3 runs 14 residues. This clonotype is categorized as large (0.1 to 1%). Its cognate antigen is unknown. TCR beta CDR3 regions came from multiplex PCR with 32 forward V and 13 reverse J primers. TCRdb re-derived calls from the multiplex PCR reads in MiXCR, one entry per CDR3 protein. The table lists over 3,500 distinct CDR3 sequences, under 25% of them singletons. General observations from the study: Identical dominant CDR3 beta clonotypes were found recurring across a patient's tumor sites, along with site-unique high-frequency clones. Most high-frequency T-cell receptor beta clonotypes were specific to a single patient.

The receptor's source is a man between 65 and 79 years old with non-small cell lung cancer. The sample taken for sequencing was lung tumor tissue. J is TRBJ2-1 and V is TRBV27, with 11 bases matching TRBD2. The CDR3 DNA sequence: TGTGCCAGCAGAATAGCGGGGGGGCAAAATGAGCAGTTCTTC. This codes for CASRIAGGQNEQFF.